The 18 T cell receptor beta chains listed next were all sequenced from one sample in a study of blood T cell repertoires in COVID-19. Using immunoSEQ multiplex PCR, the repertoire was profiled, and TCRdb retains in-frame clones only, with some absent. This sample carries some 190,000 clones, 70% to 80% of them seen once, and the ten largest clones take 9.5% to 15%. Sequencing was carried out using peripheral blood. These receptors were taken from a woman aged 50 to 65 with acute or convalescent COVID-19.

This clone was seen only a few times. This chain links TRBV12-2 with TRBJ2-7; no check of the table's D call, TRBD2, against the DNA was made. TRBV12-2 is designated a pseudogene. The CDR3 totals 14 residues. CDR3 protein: CASRFTVRGDEQYF. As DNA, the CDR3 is TGTGCAAGTCGCTTCACAGTGCGGGGGGACGAGCAGTACTTC.

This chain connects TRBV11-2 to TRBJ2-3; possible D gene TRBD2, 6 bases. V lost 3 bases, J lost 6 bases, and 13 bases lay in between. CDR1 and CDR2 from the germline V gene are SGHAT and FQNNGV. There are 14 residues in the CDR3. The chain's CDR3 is CASSFGRGRDTQYF. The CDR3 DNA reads TGTGCCAGCAGCTTCGGGCGGGGTAGGGATACGCAGTATTTT.

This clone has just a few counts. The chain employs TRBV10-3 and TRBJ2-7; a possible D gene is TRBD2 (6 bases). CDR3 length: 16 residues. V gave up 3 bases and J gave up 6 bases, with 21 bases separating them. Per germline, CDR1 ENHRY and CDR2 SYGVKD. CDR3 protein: CAISDPFGRGIGEQYF. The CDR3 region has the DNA TGTGCCATCAGTGACCCTTTCGGACGGGGGATTGGCGAGCAGTACTTC.

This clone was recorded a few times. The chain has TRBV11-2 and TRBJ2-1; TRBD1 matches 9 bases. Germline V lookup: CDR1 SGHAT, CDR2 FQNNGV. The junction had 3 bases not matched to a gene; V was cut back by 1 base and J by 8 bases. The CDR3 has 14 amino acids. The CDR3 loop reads CASSLGGQGHEQFF. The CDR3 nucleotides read TGTGCCAGCAGCTTAGGTGGACAGGGGCATGAGCAGTTCTTC.

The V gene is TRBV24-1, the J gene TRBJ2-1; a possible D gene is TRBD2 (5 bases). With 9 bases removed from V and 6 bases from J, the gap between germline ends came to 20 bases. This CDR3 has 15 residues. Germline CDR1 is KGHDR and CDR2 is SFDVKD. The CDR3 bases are TGTGCCACCGCTGCGGGCTCCTTAACCCCCAATGAGCAGTTCTTC. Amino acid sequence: CATAAGSLTPNEQFF.

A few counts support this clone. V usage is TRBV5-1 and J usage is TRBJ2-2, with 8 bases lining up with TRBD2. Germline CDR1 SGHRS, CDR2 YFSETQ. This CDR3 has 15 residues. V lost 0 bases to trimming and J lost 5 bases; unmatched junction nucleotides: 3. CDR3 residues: CASSLGSGSTGELFF. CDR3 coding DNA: TGCGCCAGCAGCTTGGGAAGCGGGAGTACCGGGGAGCTGTTTTTT.

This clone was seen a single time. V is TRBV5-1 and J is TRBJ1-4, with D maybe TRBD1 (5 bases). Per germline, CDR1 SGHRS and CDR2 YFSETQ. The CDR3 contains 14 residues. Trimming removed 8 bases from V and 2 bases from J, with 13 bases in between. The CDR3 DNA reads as TGCGCCAGTTCCTTCAGGGCGACTAATGAAAAACTGTTTTTT. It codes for CASSFRATNEKLFF. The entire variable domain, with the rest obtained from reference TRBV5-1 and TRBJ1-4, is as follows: KAGVTQTPRYLIKTRGQQVTLSCSPISGHRSVSWYQQTPGQGLQFLFEYFSETQRNKGNFPGRFSGRQFSNSRSEMNVSTLELGDSALYLCASSFRATNEKLFFGSGTQLSVL.

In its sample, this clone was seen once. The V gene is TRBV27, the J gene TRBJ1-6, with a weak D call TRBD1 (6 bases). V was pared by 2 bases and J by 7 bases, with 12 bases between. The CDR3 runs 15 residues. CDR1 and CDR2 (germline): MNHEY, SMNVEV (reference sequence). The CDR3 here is CASSLAGAWNSPLHF. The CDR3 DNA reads TGTGCCAGCAGTTTAGCGGGGGCCTGGAATTCACCCCTCCACTTT.

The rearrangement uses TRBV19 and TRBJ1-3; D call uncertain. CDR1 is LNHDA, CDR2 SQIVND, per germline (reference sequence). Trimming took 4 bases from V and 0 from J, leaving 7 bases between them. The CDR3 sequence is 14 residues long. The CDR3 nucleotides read TGTGCCAGTAGTAAAGTCTACTCTGGAAACACCATATATTTT. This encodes CASSKVYSGNTIYF.

The DNA for the CDR3 is TGTGCCAGCAGCGCCCGGACAGGGGGCCCCTACGAGCAGTACTTC. Translating it yields CASSARTGGPYEQYF. The J gene is TRBJ2-7, the V gene TRBV2; 11 bases fit TRBD1. V lost 6 bases to trimming and J lost 2 bases; unmatched junction nucleotides: 6. CDR3 length equals 15 residues. Germline CDR1 reads SNHLY; CDR2 reads FYNNEI.

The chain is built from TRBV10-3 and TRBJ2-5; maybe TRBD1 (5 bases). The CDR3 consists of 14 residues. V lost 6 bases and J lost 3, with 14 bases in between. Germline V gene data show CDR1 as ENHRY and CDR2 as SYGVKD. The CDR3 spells CAISPGIGKETQYF. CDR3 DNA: TGTGCCATCAGCCCAGGGATTGGTAAAGAGACCCAGTACTTC.

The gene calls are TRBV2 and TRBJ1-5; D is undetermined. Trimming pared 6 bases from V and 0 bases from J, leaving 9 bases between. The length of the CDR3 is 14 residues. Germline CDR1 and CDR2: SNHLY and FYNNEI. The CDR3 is CASSGEYSNQPQHF. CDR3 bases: TGTGCCAGCAGCGGAGAATATAGCAATCAGCCCCAGCATTTT. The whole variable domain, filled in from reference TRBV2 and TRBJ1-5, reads EPEVTQTPSHQVTQMGQEVILRCVPISNHLYFYWYRQILGQKVEFLVSFYNNEISEKSEIFDDQFSVERPDGSNFTLKIRSTKLEDSAMYFCASSGEYSNQPQHFGDGTRLSIL.

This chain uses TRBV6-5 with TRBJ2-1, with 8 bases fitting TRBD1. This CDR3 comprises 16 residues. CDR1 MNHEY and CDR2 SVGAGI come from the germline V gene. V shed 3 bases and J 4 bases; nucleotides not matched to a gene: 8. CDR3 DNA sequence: TGTGCCAGCAGTTATTGGGTACAGGGGGGTTACAATGAGCAGTTCTTC. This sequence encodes CASSYWVQGGYNEQFF.

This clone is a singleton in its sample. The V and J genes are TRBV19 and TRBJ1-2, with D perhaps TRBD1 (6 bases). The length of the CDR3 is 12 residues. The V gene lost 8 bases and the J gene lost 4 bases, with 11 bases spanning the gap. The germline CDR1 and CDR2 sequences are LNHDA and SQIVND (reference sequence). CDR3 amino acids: CASEGHLYGYTF. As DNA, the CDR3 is TGTGCCAGTGAGGGACATCTCTATGGCTACACCTTC.

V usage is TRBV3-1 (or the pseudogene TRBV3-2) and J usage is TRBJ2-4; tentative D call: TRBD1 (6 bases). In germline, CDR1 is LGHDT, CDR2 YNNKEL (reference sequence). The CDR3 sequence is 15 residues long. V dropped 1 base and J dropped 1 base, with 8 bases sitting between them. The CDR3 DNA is TGTGCCAGCAGCCAAGTTCAGGGGGCCAAAAACATTCAGTACTTC. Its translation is CASSQVQGAKNIQYF.

CDR3 DNA: TGTGCCAGTATCAGGGGGTTCAACACTGAAGCTTTCTTT. It is translated as CASIRGFNTEAFF. The chain employs TRBV28 and TRBJ1-1; 7 positions agree with TRBD1. This CDR3 is 13 amino acids long. Germline-derived CDR1 and CDR2 are MDHEN and SYDVKM. J was trimmed by 2 bases and V by 9 bases; bases with no gene match: 6.

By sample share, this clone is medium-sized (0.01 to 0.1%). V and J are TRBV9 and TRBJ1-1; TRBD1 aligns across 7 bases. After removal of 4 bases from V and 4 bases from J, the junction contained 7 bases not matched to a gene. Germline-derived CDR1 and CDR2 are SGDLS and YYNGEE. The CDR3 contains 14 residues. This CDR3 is CASSLSGGSTEAFF. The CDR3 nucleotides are TGTGCCAGCAGCCTATCAGGGGGTAGCACTGAAGCTTTCTTT.

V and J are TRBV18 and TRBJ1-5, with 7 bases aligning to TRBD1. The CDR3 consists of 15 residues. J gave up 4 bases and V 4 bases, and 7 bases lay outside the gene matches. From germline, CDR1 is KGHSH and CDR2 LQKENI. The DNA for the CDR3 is TGTGCCAGCTCACTCACCGGACAGGCGAATCAGCCCCAGCATTTT. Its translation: CASSLTGQANQPQHF.